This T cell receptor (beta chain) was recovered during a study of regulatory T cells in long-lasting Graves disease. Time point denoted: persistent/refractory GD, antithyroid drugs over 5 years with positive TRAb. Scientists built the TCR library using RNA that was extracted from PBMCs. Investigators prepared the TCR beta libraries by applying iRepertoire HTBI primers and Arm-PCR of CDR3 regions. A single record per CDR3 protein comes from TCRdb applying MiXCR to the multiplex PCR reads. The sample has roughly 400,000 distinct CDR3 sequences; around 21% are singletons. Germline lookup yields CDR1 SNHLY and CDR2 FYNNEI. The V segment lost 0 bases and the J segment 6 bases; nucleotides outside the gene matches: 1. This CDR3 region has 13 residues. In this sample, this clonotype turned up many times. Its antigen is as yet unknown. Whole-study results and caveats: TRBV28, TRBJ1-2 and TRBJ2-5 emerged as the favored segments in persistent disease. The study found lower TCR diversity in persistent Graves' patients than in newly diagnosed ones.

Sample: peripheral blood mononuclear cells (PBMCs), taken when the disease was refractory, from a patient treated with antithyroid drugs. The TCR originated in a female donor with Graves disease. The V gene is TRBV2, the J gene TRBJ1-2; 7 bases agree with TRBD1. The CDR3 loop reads CASSEAGGHGYTF. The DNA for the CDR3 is TGTGCCAGCAGTGAAGCAGGGGGCCATGGCTACACCTTC.